This T cell receptor (beta chain) stems from a study of blood T cell repertoires in COVID-19. Background on the study: There were acute and convalescent COVID-19 samples, and they came from the United States, Italy and Spain.

Seattle patient enrollment occurred during active infection, with longitudinal follow-up thereafter. The table lists this clone with a few counts. The sample carries other DNA sequences with the same CDR3. The authors' processing: Counts of nucleated cells, estimated from reference gene primer amplification, were obtained. Method: immunoSEQ multiplex PCR; TCRdb's copy keeps in-frame clones and lacks some. Clonal size and the V and J genes are those of that table, whereas D and trimming came from the DNA. The sample lists under 450,000 clones; around 89% were seen once. The sequence derives from a woman aged 40 to 50 with COVID-19, enrolled during active disease. Sequences were obtained from peripheral blood.

The CDR3 DNA is TGTGCCAGCAGCCCGATGGGACAAACTAACTATGGCTACACCTTC. Amino acids: CASSPMGQTNYGYTF. The chain couples TRBV7-8 to TRBJ1-2; maybe TRBD1 (6 bases). The CDR3 sequence is 15 residues long. Trimming pared 5 bases from V and 0 bases from J, leaving 13 bases between. Looked up from germline, CDR1 is SGHVS and CDR2 is FQNEAQ.